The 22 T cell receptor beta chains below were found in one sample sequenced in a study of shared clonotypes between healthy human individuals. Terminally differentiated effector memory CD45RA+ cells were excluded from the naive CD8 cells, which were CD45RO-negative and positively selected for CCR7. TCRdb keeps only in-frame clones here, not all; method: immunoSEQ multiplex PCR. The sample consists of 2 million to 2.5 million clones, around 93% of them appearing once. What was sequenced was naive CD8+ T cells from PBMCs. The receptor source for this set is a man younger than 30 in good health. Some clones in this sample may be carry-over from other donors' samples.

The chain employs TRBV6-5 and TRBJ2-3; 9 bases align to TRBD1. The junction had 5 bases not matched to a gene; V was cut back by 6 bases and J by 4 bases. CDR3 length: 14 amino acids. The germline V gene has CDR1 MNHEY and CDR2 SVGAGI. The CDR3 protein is CASSPDRGPDTQYF. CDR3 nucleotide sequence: TGTGCCAGCAGCCCGGACAGGGGCCCAGATACGCAGTATTTT.

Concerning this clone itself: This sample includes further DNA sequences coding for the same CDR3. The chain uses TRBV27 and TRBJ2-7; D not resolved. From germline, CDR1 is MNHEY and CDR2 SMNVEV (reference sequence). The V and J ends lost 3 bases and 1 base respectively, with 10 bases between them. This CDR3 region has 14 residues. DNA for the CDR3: TGTGCCAGCAGTTTTACGGGCCCTTCCTACGAGCAGTACTTC. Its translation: CASSFTGPSYEQYF.

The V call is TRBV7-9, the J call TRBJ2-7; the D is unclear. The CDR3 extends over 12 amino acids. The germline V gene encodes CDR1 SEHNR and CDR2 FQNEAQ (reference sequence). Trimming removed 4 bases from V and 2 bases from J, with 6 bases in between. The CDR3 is CASSYTAYEQYF. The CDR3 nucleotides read TGTGCCAGCAGCTATACAGCCTACGAGCAGTACTTC.

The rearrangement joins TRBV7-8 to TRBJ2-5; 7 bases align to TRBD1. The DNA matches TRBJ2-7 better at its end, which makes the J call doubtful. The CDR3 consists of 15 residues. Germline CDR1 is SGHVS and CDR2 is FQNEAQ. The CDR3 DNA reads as TGTGCCAGCAGCTTAATCAGGGGGAGCTCCTACGAGCAGTACTTC. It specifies CASSLIRGSSYEQYF.

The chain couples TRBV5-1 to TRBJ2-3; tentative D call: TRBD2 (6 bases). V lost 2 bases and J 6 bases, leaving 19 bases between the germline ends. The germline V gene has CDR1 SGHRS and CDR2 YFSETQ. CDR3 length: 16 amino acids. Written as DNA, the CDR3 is TGCGCCAGCAGCTTTCCAGACTCTAGCGTGGAGGATACGCAGTATTTT. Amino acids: CASSFPDSSVEDTQYF.

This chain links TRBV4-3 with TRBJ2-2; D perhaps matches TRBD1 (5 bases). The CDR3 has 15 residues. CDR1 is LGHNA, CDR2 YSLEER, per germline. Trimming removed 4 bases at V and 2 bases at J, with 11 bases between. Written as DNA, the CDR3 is TGCGCCAGCAGCCCCCAGGGCTTCAACACCGGGGAGCTGTTTTTT. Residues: CASSPQGFNTGELFF.

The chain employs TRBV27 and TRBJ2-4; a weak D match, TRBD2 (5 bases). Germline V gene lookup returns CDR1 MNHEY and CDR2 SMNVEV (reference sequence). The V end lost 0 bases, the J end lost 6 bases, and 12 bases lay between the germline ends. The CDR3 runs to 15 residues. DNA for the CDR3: TGTGCCAGCAGTTTATCTTCTAGCTATGTAAACATTCAGTACTTC. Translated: CASSLSSSYVNIQYF.

The CDR3 sequence: CASSERGQPEAFF. In DNA, the CDR3 is TGTGCCAGCAGTGAACGAGGACAGCCGGAAGCTTTCTTT. The genes are TRBV25-1 and TRBJ1-1; D possibly corresponds to TRBD1 (6 bases). The CDR3 totals 13 residues. Germline V lookup: CDR1 MGHDK, CDR2 SYGVNS. The V end lost 2 bases, the J end lost 8 bases, and 12 bases lay between the germline ends.

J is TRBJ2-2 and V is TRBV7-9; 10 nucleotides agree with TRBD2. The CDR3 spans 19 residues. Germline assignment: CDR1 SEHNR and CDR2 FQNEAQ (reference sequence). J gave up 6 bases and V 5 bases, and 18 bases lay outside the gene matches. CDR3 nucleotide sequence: TGTGCCAGCAGCCAACGAGTAGCGGGAGGCCAAAGAAAGTCCGGGGAGCTGTTTTTT. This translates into CASSQRVAGGQRKSGELFF.

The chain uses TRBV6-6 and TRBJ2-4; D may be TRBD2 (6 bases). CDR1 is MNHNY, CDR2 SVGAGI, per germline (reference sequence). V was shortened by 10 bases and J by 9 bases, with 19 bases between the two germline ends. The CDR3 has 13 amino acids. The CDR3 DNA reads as TGTGCCACCCTTTTGGGGGTGGGGGGCATTCAGTACTTC. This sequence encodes CATLLGVGGIQYF.

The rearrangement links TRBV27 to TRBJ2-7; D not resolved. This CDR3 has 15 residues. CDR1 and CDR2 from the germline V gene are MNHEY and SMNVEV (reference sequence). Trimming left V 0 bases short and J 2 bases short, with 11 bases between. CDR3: CASSLSTAGPYEQYF. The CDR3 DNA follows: TGTGCCAGCAGTTTATCGACGGCAGGACCCTACGAGCAGTACTTC.

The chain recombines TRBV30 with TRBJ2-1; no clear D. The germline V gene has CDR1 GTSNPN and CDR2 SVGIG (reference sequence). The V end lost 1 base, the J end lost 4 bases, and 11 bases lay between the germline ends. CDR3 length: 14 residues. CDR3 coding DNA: TGTGCCTGGAGTGATCACAGACTGTACAATGAGCAGTTCTTC. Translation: CAWSDHRLYNEQFF.

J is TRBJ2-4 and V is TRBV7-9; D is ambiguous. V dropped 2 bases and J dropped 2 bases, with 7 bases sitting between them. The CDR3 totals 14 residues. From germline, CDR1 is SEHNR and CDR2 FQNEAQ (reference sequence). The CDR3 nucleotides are TGTGCCAGCAGCTTAATAGGGTCCAAAAACATTCAGTACTTC. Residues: CASSLIGSKNIQYF.

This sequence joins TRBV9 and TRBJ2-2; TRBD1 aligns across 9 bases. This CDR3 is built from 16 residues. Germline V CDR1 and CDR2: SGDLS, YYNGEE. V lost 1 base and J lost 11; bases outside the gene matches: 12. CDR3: CASSVRPGTGLGELFF. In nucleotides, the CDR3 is TGTGCCAGCAGCGTAAGGCCAGGGACAGGGTTGGGAGAGCTGTTTTTT.

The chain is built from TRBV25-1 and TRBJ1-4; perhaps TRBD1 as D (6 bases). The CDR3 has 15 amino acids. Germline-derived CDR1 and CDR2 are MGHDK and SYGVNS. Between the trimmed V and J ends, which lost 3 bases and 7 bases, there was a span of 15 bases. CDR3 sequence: CASSDNAGDGEKLFF. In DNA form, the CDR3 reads TGTGCCAGCAGTGACAACGCAGGGGACGGTGAAAAACTGTTTTTT. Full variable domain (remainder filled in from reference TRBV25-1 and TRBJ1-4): EADIYQTPRYLVIGTGKKITLECSQTMGHDKMYWYQQDPGMELHLIHYSYGVNSTEKGDLSSESTVSRIRTEHFPLTLESARPSHTSQYLCASSDNAGDGEKLFFGSGTQLSVL.

CDR3 sequence (DNA): TGCAGCGTTTTCCCCCCCGGGACTAGTAGAGATACGCAGTATTTT. Its translation: CSVFPPGTSRDTQYF. This rearrangement joins TRBV29-1 to TRBJ2-3; 8 bases fit TRBD2. Trimming at V came to 5 bases and at J to 5 bases, leaving 12 bases not matched to a gene. The CDR3 covers 15 residues. CDR1 SQVTM and CDR2 ANQGSEA come from the germline V gene.

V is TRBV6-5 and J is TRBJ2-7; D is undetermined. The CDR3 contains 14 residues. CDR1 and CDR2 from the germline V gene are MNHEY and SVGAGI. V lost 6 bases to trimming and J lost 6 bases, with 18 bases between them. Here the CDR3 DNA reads TGTGCCAGCAGCTCCGACCCAGGAGCTACCGAGCAGTACTTC. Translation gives CASSSDPGATEQYF.

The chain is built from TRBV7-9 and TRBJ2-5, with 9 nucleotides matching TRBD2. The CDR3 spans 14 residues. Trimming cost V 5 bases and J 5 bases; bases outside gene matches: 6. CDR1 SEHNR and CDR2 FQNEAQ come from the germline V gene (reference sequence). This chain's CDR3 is CASSPRGGDETQYF. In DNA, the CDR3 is TGTGCCAGCAGCCCCCGCGGGGGGGACGAGACCCAGTACTTC.

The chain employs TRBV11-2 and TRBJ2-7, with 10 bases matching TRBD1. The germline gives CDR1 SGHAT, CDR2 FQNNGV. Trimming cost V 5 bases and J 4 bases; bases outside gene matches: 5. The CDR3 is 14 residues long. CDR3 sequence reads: CASSGDRGWYEQYF. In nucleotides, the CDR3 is TGTGCCAGCAGCGGGGACAGGGGCTGGTACGAGCAGTACTTC.

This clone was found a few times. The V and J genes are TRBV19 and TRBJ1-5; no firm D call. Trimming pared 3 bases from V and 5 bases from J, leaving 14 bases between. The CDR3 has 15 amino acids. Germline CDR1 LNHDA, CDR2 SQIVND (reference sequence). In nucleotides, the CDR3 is TGTGCCAGTAGTATGGGCCTGTTGGGTTATCAGCCCCAGCATTTT. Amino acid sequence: CASSMGLLGYQPQHF. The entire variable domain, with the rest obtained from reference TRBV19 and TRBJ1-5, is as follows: DGGITQSPKYLFRKEGQNVTLSCEQNLNHDAMYWYRQDPGQGLRLIYYSQIVNDFQKGDIAEGYSVSREKKESFPLTVTSAQKNPTAFYLCASSMGLLGYQPQHFGDGTRLSIL.

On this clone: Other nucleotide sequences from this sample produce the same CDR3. CDR3 DNA sequence: TGTGCCAGCAGTTTTACCGGGGAGCTGTTTTTT. Residues: CASSFTGELFF. This chain connects TRBV28 to TRBJ2-2; D gene uncertain. CDR3 length: 11 amino acids. V shed 3 bases and J shed 5 bases, with 1 base lying between them. Germline V lookup: CDR1 MDHEN, CDR2 SYDVKM.

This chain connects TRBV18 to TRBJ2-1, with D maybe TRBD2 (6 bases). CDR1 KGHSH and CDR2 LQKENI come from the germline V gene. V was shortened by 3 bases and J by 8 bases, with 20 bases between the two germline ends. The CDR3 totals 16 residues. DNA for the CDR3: TGTGCCAGCTCACCGGCCGGGACTCCCCTGGGGGATGAGCAGTTCTTC. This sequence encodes CASSPAGTPLGDEQFF.